The T cell receptor beta chain under discussion was sequenced for a study of blood T cell repertoires in COVID-19. The sample holds one count of this clone. The length of the CDR3 is 15 residues. V gave up 0 bases and J gave up 8 bases, with 16 bases separating them. In germline, CDR1 is MDHEN, CDR2 SYDVKM. The table came from immunoSEQ multiplex PCR; TCRdb's copy has only in-frame clones and leaves some out. This sample yields about 310,000 clones, of which 80% to 90% are seen a single time; 1% belongs to the top ten. V gene TRBV28 combines with J gene TRBJ1-2; the D gene is possibly TRBD1 (5 bases). Specimen: peripheral blood. The receptor was derived from a middle-aged man with active or convalescent COVID-19. CDR3: CASSLWAQGTSGYTF. The CDR3 region has the DNA TGTGCCAGCAGTTTATGGGCCCAGGGTACATCGGGCTACACCTTC.